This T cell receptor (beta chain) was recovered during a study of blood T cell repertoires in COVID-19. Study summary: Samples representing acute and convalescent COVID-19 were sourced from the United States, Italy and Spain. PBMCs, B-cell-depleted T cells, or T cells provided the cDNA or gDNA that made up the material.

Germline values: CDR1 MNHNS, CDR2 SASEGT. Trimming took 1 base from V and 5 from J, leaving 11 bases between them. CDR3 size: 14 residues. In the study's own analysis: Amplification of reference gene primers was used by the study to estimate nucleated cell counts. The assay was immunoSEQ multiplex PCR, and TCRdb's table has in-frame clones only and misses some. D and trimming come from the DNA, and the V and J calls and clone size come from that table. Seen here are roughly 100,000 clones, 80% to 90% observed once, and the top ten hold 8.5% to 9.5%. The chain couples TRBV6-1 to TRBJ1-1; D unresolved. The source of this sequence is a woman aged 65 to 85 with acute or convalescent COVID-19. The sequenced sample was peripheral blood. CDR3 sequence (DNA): TGTGCCAGCAGTGAAGGAGGCTCTACTACTGAAGCTTTCTTT. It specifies CASSEGGSTTEAFF.